Listed below are T cell receptor beta chains from one sample, sequenced in a study of control samples from healthy donors and cancer patients. Only in-frame clones appear in the TCRdb table, and some are missing; sequencing was by immunoSEQ multiplex PCR. The data hold fewer than 200,000 clones, with 80% to 95% observed a single time. Sequencing input: blood. These receptors originate from an older woman in good health. Both conserved end residues are part of each CDR3. Each record gives: CDR3 protein, V gene.

cdr3_aa: CASSQSIPAEYGYTF; v_call: TRBV4-3
cdr3_aa: CSVEESLYNEQFF; v_call: TRBV29-1
cdr3_aa: CASSIEAGQGENTEAFF; v_call: TRBV19
cdr3_aa: CASGRTATERMNTEAFF; v_call: TRBV12-5
cdr3_aa: CASSLGLAGGPLVKEQFF; v_call: TRBV28
cdr3_aa: CAWSVEFYNSPLHF; v_call: TRBV30
cdr3_aa: CASSLGFSGGAPETQYF; v_call: TRBV7-2
cdr3_aa: CATSRDFHGYTF; v_call: TRBV15
cdr3_aa: CASSQDQVRGRNSPLHF; v_call: TRBV3-1/TRBV3-2
cdr3_aa: CASSPTGQVLEAFF; v_call: TRBV13
cdr3_aa: CASRNTGEVGEKLFF; v_call: TRBV2
cdr3_aa: CASSAGQGSSSLHF; v_call: TRBV9
cdr3_aa: CASSQEIRGTEAFF; v_call: TRBV4-3
cdr3_aa: CAISESAGGAMETQYF; v_call: TRBV10-3
cdr3_aa: CASSYRGRGREKLFF; v_call: TRBV6-5
cdr3_aa: CASSPSSAGTYGYTF; v_call: TRBV27
cdr3_aa: CATTGQMNTEAFF; v_call: TRBV12-3/TRBV12-4
cdr3_aa: CATSESGGYGYTF; v_call: TRBV10-3
cdr3_aa: CASSRGEGVTEAFF; v_call: TRBV6-5
cdr3_aa: CASSLFSGVNQPQHF; v_call: TRBV5-1
cdr3_aa: CASSAGSGSTGELFF; v_call: TRBV11-2
cdr3_aa: CASGLEGGGRNTEAFF; v_call: TRBV12-5
cdr3_aa: CASSGSAGAPDTQYF; v_call: TRBV19
cdr3_aa: CASSEETMNTEAFF; v_call: TRBV6-1
cdr3_aa: CASSQMMTSDGKFNYGYTF; v_call: TRBV3-1/TRBV3-2
cdr3_aa: CASSYRAGANVLTF; v_call: TRBV19
cdr3_aa: CASSPTGLNGYTF; v_call: TRBV5-1
cdr3_aa: CASGSGQGSGGYETQYF; v_call: TRBV5-1
cdr3_aa: CATKNGVATITDTQYF; v_call: TRBV10-3
cdr3_aa: CASGLGSSGNQPQHF; v_call: TRBV12-5
cdr3_aa: CASSQVRDTYTDTQYF; v_call: TRBV3-1/TRBV3-2
cdr3_aa: CATQRGGPNSPLHF; v_call: TRBV19
cdr3_aa: CASSFYGGDTEAFF; v_call: TRBV11-2
cdr3_aa: CASNRQGDMNTEAFF; v_call: TRBV2
cdr3_aa: CASSFVVLGNNSPLHF; v_call: TRBV7-9
cdr3_aa: CASSLGQGNEQYF; v_call: TRBV13
cdr3_aa: CASSPDRGITDTQYF; v_call: TRBV7-9
cdr3_aa: CASRGTGGEAFF; v_call: TRBV6-5
cdr3_aa: CASSPRDGANYGYTF; v_call: TRBV6-5
cdr3_aa: CASSQVTGGPPIPATNEKLFF; v_call: TRBV4-3
cdr3_aa: CARSWRGAGKTSGSYF; v_call: TRBV13
cdr3_aa: CASSPGGGNTIYF; v_call: TRBV7-9
cdr3_aa: CASSLGRHRNTEAFF; v_call: TRBV7-9
cdr3_aa: CASSPDRLGSYNSPLHF; v_call: TRBV18